This T cell receptor beta chain stems from a study of read filtering for tumor transcriptome and immune sequencing. Whole-study context: R-ISS stage counts were under 10 for I, about 15 for II, 7 for III.

Molecular barcoded adaptors covering alpha/delta and beta/gamma chains were used on roughly 400 ng RNA. TCRdb passed the reads through MiXCR, listing each CDR3 protein once. Found here are 35,000 to 40,000 distinct CDR3 sequences, roughly 13% of them singletons; the top ten hold more than 30%. This clonotype was detected many times. The CDR3 has 14 amino acids. Germline CDR1 and CDR2: SEHNR and FQNEAQ (reference sequence). The V gene lost 4 bases and the J gene lost 4 bases, with 14 bases spanning the gap. The TCR was taken from a donor older than 35 with multiple myeloma. J is TRBJ2-7 and V is TRBV7-9; tentatively, D is TRBD1 (5 bases). The sequenced sample consisted of a population of CD138-negative cells sorted from bone marrow. CDR3 amino acids: CASSSYKGRYEQYF. CDR3 sequence (DNA): TGTGCCAGCAGCTCTTACAAGGGGCGGTACGAGCAGTACTTC.